This T cell receptor beta chain originates from a study of blood T cell repertoires in COVID-19. This clone was seen just once. Profiled with immunoSEQ multiplex PCR; TCRdb holds only in-frame clones, not every one. Of about 480,000 clones in the sample, around 89% were seen once. There are 15 residues in the CDR3. Germline-derived CDR1 and CDR2 are LGHDT and YNNKEL (reference sequence). V lost 1 base and J lost 1, with 10 bases in between. This receptor was taken from a woman younger than 45 with acute or convalescent COVID-19. The V and J genes are TRBV3-1 (or the pseudogene TRBV3-2) and TRBJ1-1, with D maybe TRBD1 (6 bases). Sequenced material: peripheral blood. The CDR3 spells CASSQAQGPNTEAFF. For the CDR3, the DNA is TGTGCCAGCAGCCAAGCCCAGGGGCCGAACACTGAAGCTTTCTTT.